The source of this T cell receptor beta chain is a study of monozygotic twins with inflammatory bowel disease. The CDR3 covers 13 residues. Per germline, CDR1 ENHRY and CDR2 SYGVKD. Input per TCR library consisted of 3500 ng of total RNA. Generation of cDNA took place in eight separate reactions per sample. UMIs incorporating a 6-nucleotide sample barcode were appended by means of template switching. TCRdb re-called the 5' RACE reads and catalogs CDR3 proteins one per entry, DNA excluded. This sample's table reports 150,000 or so distinct CDR3 sequences. The template was total RNA from whole blood, with no T cell sorting.

This TCR derives from a human donor with ulcerative colitis or Crohn's disease, or a healthy co-twin of an affected twin (not recorded which). The specimen was blood. The chain is built from TRBV10-3 and TRBJ2-7; without DNA, the TCRdb call of TRBD2 cannot be checked. CDR3 sequence: CAVLAGSSYEQYF.